Each of the 30 T cell receptor beta chains below was sequenced from the same sample in a study of cytomegalovirus exposure and HLA in healthy donors. Amplification used 60 Vbeta primers and 13 Jbeta primers. Sequenced by immunoSEQ multiplex PCR; TCRdb stores in-frame clones only, minus some. Of around 220,000 clones listed, roughly four fifths were seen once; the top ten hold just over 1.4%. The sequenced sample was PBMCs. All receptors derive from a girl aged 10-17 years in good health and CMV-seronegative.

The chain recombines TRBV6-6 with TRBJ2-7; D uncertain. The CDR3 is made up of 14 amino acids. Germline V gene lookup returns CDR1 MNHNY and CDR2 SVGAGI (reference sequence). With 2 bases removed from V and 3 bases from J, the gap between germline ends came to 11 bases. In DNA form, the CDR3 reads TGTGCCAGCAGTTACGCCCAGGCGTACTACGAGCAGTACTTC. Translation: CASSYAQAYYEQYF.

This chain joins TRBV5-8 and TRBJ2-7; 8 bases agree with TRBD1. This CDR3 contains 15 residues. V gave up 0 bases and J gave up 1 base; unmatched junction bases: 3. Germline lookup yields CDR1 SGHTS and CDR2 YDEGEE. CDR3 DNA: TGTGCCAGCAGCTTGGCAGGGGGCGCATCCTACGAGCAGTACTTC. Translated: CASSLAGGASYEQYF.

This clone was counted a few times. This chain joins TRBV6-1 and TRBJ2-7, with 10 bases lining up with TRBD2. CDR1 and CDR2 from the germline V gene are MNHNS and SASEGT. The CDR3 consists of 15 residues. V lost 0 bases and J lost 5; bases outside the gene matches: 4. The CDR3 sequence: CASSEASSGSHEQYF. As DNA, the CDR3 is TGTGCCAGCAGTGAAGCCTCTAGCGGGAGCCACGAGCAGTACTTC.

This clone occurred a few times. The chain combines TRBV4-3 with TRBJ1-4, with D unresolved. V lost 4 bases and J 7 bases, leaving 34 bases between the germline ends. The V gene's germline CDR1 is LGHNA and CDR2 YSLEER. CDR3 size: 21 residues. CDR3 bases: TGCGCCAGCAGCCCCGATTGGGGTGAAGAGGGCCTGACTCTAAGAGTTGAAAAACTGTTTTTT. It is translated as CASSPDWGEEGLTLRVEKLFF.

This chain connects TRBV5-6 to TRBJ2-7, with TRBD1 matching over 7 bases. With 0 bases clipped from V and 4 bases from J, the junction kept 4 bases outside the gene matches. The CDR3 runs to 14 residues. In germline, CDR1 is SGHDT, CDR2 YYEEEE. CDR3 loop: CASSLVDRTYEQYF. The CDR3 nucleotides read TGTGCCAGCAGCTTGGTGGACAGGACATACGAGCAGTACTTC.

This chain connects TRBV27 to TRBJ1-6; tentative D call: TRBD1 (5 bases). The V end was cut by 5 bases, the J end by 4 bases, with 15 bases between. From germline, CDR1 is MNHEY and CDR2 SMNVEV (reference sequence). The CDR3 has 16 amino acids. DNA of the CDR3: TGTGCCAGCAGTGTAACGGGGGAAAGGTATAATTCACCCCTCCACTTT. Its translation is CASSVTGERYNSPLHF.

This chain uses TRBV7-9 with TRBJ1-3; 10 bases agree with TRBD1. The CDR3 runs to 16 residues. V was pared by 9 bases and J by 4 bases, with 12 bases of the junction left unmatched. Germline lookup yields CDR1 SEHNR and CDR2 FQNEAQ (reference sequence). The CDR3 protein is CASNNFDRGQGNTIYF. The CDR3 DNA follows: TGTGCCAGTAACAACTTCGACAGGGGGCAAGGAAACACCATATATTTT.

This clone was detected only once. Other DNA sequences in this sample translate to the same CDR3. The chain employs TRBV28 and TRBJ2-7; D remains ambiguous. The germline V gene encodes CDR1 MDHEN and CDR2 SYDVKM. V shed 1 base and J shed 3 bases, with 4 bases lying between them. This CDR3 has 12 amino acids. In nucleotides, the CDR3 is TGTGCCAGCAGTTTATCCAGCTACGAGCAGTACTTC. This encodes CASSLSSYEQYF.

The rearrangement links TRBV29-1 to TRBJ2-6; D is perhaps TRBD2 (5 bases). CDR1 and CDR2 from the germline V gene are SQVTM and ANQGSEA. V was trimmed by 6 bases and J by 2 bases, leaving 11 bases between them. There are 14 residues in the CDR3. The CDR3 DNA sequence: TGCAGCGTCTTAGTCGGGGCTGGGGCCAACGTCCTGACTTTC. Amino acids: CSVLVGAGANVLTF.

The V call is TRBV28, the J call TRBJ2-7; TRBD2 aligns across 11 bases. V lost 5 bases, J lost 0 bases, and 12 bases stayed unmatched. CDR3 length: 18 amino acids. The germline CDR1 and CDR2 sequences are MDHEN and SYDVKM. The CDR3: CASSPGLAVTPSSYEQYF. CDR3 sequence (DNA): TGTGCCAGCAGTCCGGGACTAGCGGTTACACCTAGCTCCTACGAGCAGTACTTC.

The chain employs TRBV30 and TRBJ1-4; D may be TRBD1 (6 bases). CDR3 size: 15 residues. Trimming removed 4 bases at V and 0 bases at J, with 12 bases between. Germline CDR1 is GTSNPN and CDR2 is SVGIG (reference sequence). CDR3 DNA: TGTGCCTGGAATACAGGGACGGCAACTAATGAAAAACTGTTTTTT. As protein: CAWNTGTATNEKLFF.

This clone was counted between two and nine times. V is TRBV28 and J is TRBJ1-1; D is undetermined. V was pared by 4 bases and J by 5 bases, with 17 bases between. Germline CDR1 and CDR2: MDHEN and SYDVKM. This CDR3 is built from 15 residues. For the CDR3, the DNA is TGTGCCAGCAGTTCGCCCCGGAACAGCAAGACTGAAGCTTTCTTT. Amino acid sequence: CASSSPRNSKTEAFF.

This chain uses TRBV27 with TRBJ1-2; D is perhaps TRBD1 (6 bases). Germline V gene data show CDR1 as MNHEY and CDR2 as SMNVEV (reference sequence). The CDR3 is 15 residues long. V lost 0 bases to trimming and J lost 8 bases, with 16 bases between them. In DNA form, the CDR3 reads TGTGCCAGCAGTTTATCCTCACAGGGCCTGGTCGGCTACACCTTC. Translating gives CASSLSSQGLVGYTF.

This clone was detected only a few times. The rearrangement uses TRBV6-5 and TRBJ1-4, with D possibly matching TRBD1 (5 bases). V shed 6 bases and J shed 15 bases, with 17 bases lying between them. The CDR3 sequence is 12 residues long. Germline assignment: CDR1 MNHEY and CDR2 SVGAGI. CDR3 in amino acids: CASSPPAGTLFF. DNA of the CDR3: TGTGCCAGCAGCCCCCCCGCGGGGACGTTGTTTTTT.

The chain links TRBV4-1 to TRBJ1-1, with D tentatively TRBD1 (6 bases). Looked up from germline, CDR1 is MGHRA and CDR2 is YSYEKL. CDR3 length equals 18 residues. The V end was cut by 0 bases, the J end by 5 bases, with 22 bases between. This CDR3 reads CASSQDHPGALGRTEAFF. In DNA form, the CDR3 reads TGCGCCAGCAGCCAAGATCACCCAGGGGCCCTGGGAAGGACTGAAGCTTTCTTT.

The chain combines TRBV15 with TRBJ2-2; 7 nucleotides agree with TRBD2. CDR3 length equals 17 residues. V dropped 0 bases and J dropped 0; count of bases not matched to a gene: 4. In germline, CDR1 is LNHNV, CDR2 YYDKDF (reference sequence). The CDR3 loop is CATSRDGLAANTGELFF. The CDR3, as DNA: TGTGCCACCAGCAGAGATGGTCTAGCGGCGAACACCGGGGAGCTGTTTTTT.

The rearrangement uses TRBV5-1 and TRBJ1-6; D is unresolved. The CDR3 is 15 residues long. Germline assignment: CDR1 SGHRS and CDR2 YFSETQ. V lost 2 bases and J lost 6, with 12 bases in between. CDR3 DNA: TGCGCCAGCAGCTTAGGCGGAGGTTCTAATTCACCCCTCCACTTT. Protein product: CASSLGGGSNSPLHF.

This sequence joins TRBV6-5 and TRBJ2-1; 7 positions agree with TRBD1. CDR1 MNHEY and CDR2 SVGAGI come from the germline V gene. The CDR3 is made up of 15 amino acids. V lost 6 bases to trimming and J lost 2 bases; unmatched junction nucleotides: 7. The CDR3 DNA sequence: TGTGCCAGCAGCCTGGGACAGATGACCTACAATGAGCAGTTCTTC. This sequence encodes CASSLGQMTYNEQFF.

This clone appeared once. J is TRBJ2-7 and V is TRBV19, with 9 positions matching TRBD1. The CDR3 sequence is 16 residues long. CDR1 and CDR2 from the germline V gene are LNHDA and SQIVND (reference sequence). With V trimmed by 4 bases and J by 2 bases, 9 bases remained unmatched. The CDR3 region has the DNA TGTGCCAGTAGTACAGCCGGGACAGGGATCACCTACGAGCAGTACTTC. It specifies CASSTAGTGITYEQYF. Combining the CDR3 with reference TRBV19 and TRBJ2-7 gives the whole variable domain DGGITQSPKYLFRKEGQNVTLSCEQNLNHDAMYWYRQDPGQGLRLIYYSQIVNDFQKGDIAEGYSVSREKKESFPLTVTSAQKNPTAFYLCASSTAGTGITYEQYFGPGTRLTVT.

The gene calls are TRBV2 and TRBJ1-2; possible D gene TRBD1, 6 bases. Germline V CDR1 and CDR2: SNHLY, FYNNEI. Trimming took 6 bases from V and 2 from J, leaving 22 bases between them. The CDR3 is 17 amino acids. This CDR3 is CASRFTAGGHNNYGYTF. For the CDR3, the DNA is TGTGCCAGCAGATTTACCGCTGGGGGACACAACAACTATGGCTACACCTTC. The complete variable domain, with remaining parts taken from reference TRBV2 and TRBJ1-2, reads EPEVTQTPSHQVTQMGQEVILRCVPISNHLYFYWYRQILGQKVEFLVSFYNNEISEKSEIFDDQFSVERPDGSNFTLKIRSTKLEDSAMYFCASRFTAGGHNNYGYTFGSGTRLTVV.

The J gene is TRBJ2-5, the V gene TRBV28, with D tentatively TRBD2 (5 bases). The germline V gene encodes CDR1 MDHEN and CDR2 SYDVKM. Trimming removed 6 bases at V and 4 bases at J, with 12 bases between. CDR3 size: 13 residues. The CDR3 DNA reads as TGTGCCAGCAGCCAACTAGAACGAGAGACCCAGTACTTC. It codes for CASSQLERETQYF.

This chain links TRBV14 with TRBJ2-5, with TRBD2 matching 8 bases. V was clipped by 3 bases and J by 5 bases; unmatched bases: 11. The germline gives CDR1 SGHDN, CDR2 FVKESK. The CDR3 has 16 residues. The CDR3 sequence is CASSHLAGGPGETQYF. The CDR3 DNA reads as TGTGCCAGCAGCCATCTGGCGGGGGGACCGGGGGAGACCCAGTACTTC.

CDR3 amino acids: CASSLSYSSSYNSPLHF. CDR3 in DNA: TGCGCCAGCAGCTTGTCGTACAGCAGCTCCTATAATTCACCCCTCCACTTT. This chain connects TRBV5-1 to TRBJ1-6; D gene uncertain. Germline CDR1 is SGHRS and CDR2 is YFSETQ. V dropped 1 base and J dropped 0 bases, with 11 bases sitting between them. The CDR3 has 17 amino acids.

This clone came up once. The V call is TRBV11-3, the J call TRBJ2-6, with a weak D call TRBD1 (6 bases). CDR3 length: 14 residues. V dropped 5 bases and J dropped 2 bases, with 7 bases sitting between them. CDR1 is SGHNT, CDR2 YENEEA, per germline. The CDR3: CASSPGAGANVLTF. The CDR3 DNA reads as TGTGCCAGCAGCCCAGGGGCTGGGGCCAACGTCCTGACTTTC.

V gene TRBV5-1 combines with J gene TRBJ2-3, with TRBD2 matching 10 bases. With V trimmed by 1 base and J by 0 bases, 8 bases remained unmatched. The CDR3 contains 18 residues. The germline V gene encodes CDR1 SGHRS and CDR2 YFSETQ. The CDR3 sequence: CASSLRQRGGRSTDTQYF. The DNA for the CDR3 is TGCGCCAGCAGCTTGCGGCAGCGGGGGGGCCGGAGCACAGATACGCAGTATTTT.

The chain is built from TRBV27 and TRBJ1-2; no clear D gene. Trimming pared 2 bases from V and 7 bases from J, leaving 14 bases between. From germline, CDR1 is MNHEY and CDR2 SMNVEV (reference sequence). The CDR3 contains 14 residues. CDR3 sequence (DNA): TGTGCCAGCAGTTTAAGCTGGAGGGAGGGTGGCTACACCTTC. Translation gives CASSLSWREGGYTF.

The V call is TRBV28, the J call TRBJ1-2; a weak D match, TRBD1 (5 bases). Trimming pared 9 bases from V and 2 bases from J, leaving 22 bases between. The V gene's germline CDR1 is MDHEN and CDR2 SYDVKM. The CDR3 sequence is 16 residues long. In nucleotides, the CDR3 is TGTGCCAGTAATCTTAGGGCCAGGGCGCAAAACTATGGCTACACCTTC. Its translation: CASNLRARAQNYGYTF.

The chain uses TRBV20-1 and TRBJ1-2; D uncertain. Per germline, CDR1 DFQATT and CDR2 SNEGSKA (reference sequence). Trimming removed 7 bases from V and 4 bases from J, with 10 bases in between. This CDR3 has 11 residues. CDR3 residues: CSGDRGYGYTF. The CDR3 DNA follows: TGCAGTGGTGATCGCGGCTATGGCTACACCTTC.

The chain combines TRBV7-3 with TRBJ1-1; the D is unclear. CDR1 and CDR2 (germline): SGHTA, FQGTGA. CDR3 length equals 13 residues. The V end was cut by 0 bases, the J end by 2 bases, with 4 bases between. This CDR3 reads CASSLTLNTEAFF. DNA of the CDR3: TGTGCCAGCAGCTTAACTCTAAACACTGAAGCTTTCTTT.

The gene calls are TRBV6-5 and TRBJ2-5; D not resolved. V was clipped by 6 bases and J by 4 bases, with 15 bases between them. The germline gives CDR1 MNHEY, CDR2 SVGAGI. The CDR3 consists of 14 residues. In nucleotides, the CDR3 is TGTGCCAGCAGACCCGGAACAAAGCGAGAGACCCAGTACTTC. Translating gives CASRPGTKRETQYF.